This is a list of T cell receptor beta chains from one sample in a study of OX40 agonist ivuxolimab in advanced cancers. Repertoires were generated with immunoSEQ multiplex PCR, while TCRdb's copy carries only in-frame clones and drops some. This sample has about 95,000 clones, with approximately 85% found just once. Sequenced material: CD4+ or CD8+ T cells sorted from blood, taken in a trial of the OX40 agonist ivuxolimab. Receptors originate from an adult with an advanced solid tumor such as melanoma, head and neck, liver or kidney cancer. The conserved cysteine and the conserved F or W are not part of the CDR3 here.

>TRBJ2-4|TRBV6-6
ASSPSPDIQY
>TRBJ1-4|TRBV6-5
ASSIQGGRNEKLF
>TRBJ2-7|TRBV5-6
AAGRRTSGIFYEQY
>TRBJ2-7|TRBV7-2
ASSAAGNPEQY
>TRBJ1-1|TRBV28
ASSKLGWGVGGRIEAF
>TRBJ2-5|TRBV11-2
ASSSTRDRRGGGTQY
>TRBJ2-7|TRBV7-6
ASSLRTNTYEQY
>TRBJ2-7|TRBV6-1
ASSARSAYEQY
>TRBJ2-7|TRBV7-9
ASSFWAGQVYEQY
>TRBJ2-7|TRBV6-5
ASSLQGGYEQY
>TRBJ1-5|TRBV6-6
ASSPGTGTYQPQH
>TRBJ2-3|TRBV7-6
ASSLRPGANTDTQY
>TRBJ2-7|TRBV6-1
ASNLDRTYEQY
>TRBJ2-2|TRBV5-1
ASSLIPSGSRTGELF
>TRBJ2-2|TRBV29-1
SVRTSGTSGELF
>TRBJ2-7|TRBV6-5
ASWGTSYEQY
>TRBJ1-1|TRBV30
ATVPLEEGTEAF
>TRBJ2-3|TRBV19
ASGRGGRTDTQY
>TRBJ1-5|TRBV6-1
ASSEFGRDQPQH
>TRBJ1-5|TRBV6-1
ASSLDSGSQPQH
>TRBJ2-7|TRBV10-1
ARDPSSYEQY
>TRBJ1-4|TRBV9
ASSGQGAEKLF
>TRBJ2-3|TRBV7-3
ASSFSGRRTDTQY
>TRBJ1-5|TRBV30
AWSQGDNQPQH
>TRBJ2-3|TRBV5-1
ASSLGAGGGTDTQY
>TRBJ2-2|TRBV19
ASSILGVTGELF
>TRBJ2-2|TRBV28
ASSLKTGHATGELF
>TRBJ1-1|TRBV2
ASSSPGTSAEAF
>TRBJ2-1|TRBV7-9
ASSFREGPLYNEQF
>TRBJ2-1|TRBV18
ASSIQGLAGGNEQF